The present entry profiles one T cell receptor (beta chain) with its context. Its target is unknown. The source of the sample is a study of T-cell reconstitution after alpha-beta-depleted transplantation in children. Findings and caveats of the study: There were reportedly several hundred expanded graft clones from which alpha-beta T cells came about two months after transplant.

Library preparation (for TCRbeta) was performed with unique molecular identifiers. Via MiXCR, TCRdb re-called the PCR reads, giving one row per CDR3 protein. This sample has about 210,000 distinct CDR3 sequences, with roughly a sixth found just once. Trimming cost V 1 base and J 4 bases, with 14 bases left between them. There are 15 residues in the CDR3. The receptor's source is a male patient aged 2-10 years who had a stem cell transplant for acute lymphoblastic leukemia, so the T cells may come from the graft donor. The gene calls are TRBV12-3 or TRBV12-4 and TRBJ2-7, with D tentatively TRBD2 (6 bases). Sequenced material: PBMCs, mostly from graft donor cells, taken 360 days after TCRalphabeta/CD19-depleted stem cell transplant. The CDR3 DNA sequence: TGTGCCAGCAGTTTAGGACTAGTCGTTTTATACGAGCAGTACTTC. The encoded protein is CASSLGLVVLYEQYF.